This record concerns one T cell receptor beta chain sequence. The data derive from a study of beta chain features in type 1 diabetes. Background on the study: Sorted cells numbering roughly 100,000,000 were examined across all samples.

The CDR3 contains 11 residues. Trimming took 0 bases from V and 10 from J, leaving 4 bases between them. CDR1 and CDR2 from the germline V gene are LGHNA and YSLEER. Sequencing targeted expressed TCRB transcripts, as all isolated RNA had been reverse transcribed. This table comes from immunoSEQ multiplex PCR, and its TCRdb copy is limited to in-frame clones, with some not included. The sample records hundreds of thousands of clones, 10% to 15% being singletons. The clonotype was recovered from a man aged 18 to 29 in good health. This sequence joins TRBV4-3 and TRBJ2-1, with D uncertain. The material sequenced was naive CD4+ T cells from blood. DNA for the CDR3: TGCGCCAGCAGCCAAGAGGGCGAGCAGTTCTTC. Its translation is CASSQEGEQFF.